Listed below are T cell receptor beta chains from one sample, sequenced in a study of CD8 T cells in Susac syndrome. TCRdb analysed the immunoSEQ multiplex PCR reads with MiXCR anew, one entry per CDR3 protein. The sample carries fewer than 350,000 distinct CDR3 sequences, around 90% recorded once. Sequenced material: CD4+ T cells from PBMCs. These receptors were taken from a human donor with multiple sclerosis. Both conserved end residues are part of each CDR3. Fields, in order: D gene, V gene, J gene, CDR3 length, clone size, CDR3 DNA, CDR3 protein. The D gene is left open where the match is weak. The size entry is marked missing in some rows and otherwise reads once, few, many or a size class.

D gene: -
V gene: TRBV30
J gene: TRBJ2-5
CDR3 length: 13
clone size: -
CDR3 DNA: TGTGCCTGGAGTGTACAGCTTCAAGAGACCCAGTACTTC
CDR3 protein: CAWSVQLQETQYF

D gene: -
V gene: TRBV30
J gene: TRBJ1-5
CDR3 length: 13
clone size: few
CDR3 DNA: TGTGCCTGGAGTACGGATAGCAATCAGCCCCAGCATTTT
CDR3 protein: CAWSTDSNQPQHF

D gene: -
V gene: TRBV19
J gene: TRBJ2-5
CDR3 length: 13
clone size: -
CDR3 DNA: TGTGCCAGTAGTCCCAGTTTTCCGGAGACCCAGTACTTC
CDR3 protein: CASSPSFPETQYF

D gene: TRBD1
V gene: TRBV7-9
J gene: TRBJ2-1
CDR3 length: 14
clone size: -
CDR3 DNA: TGTGCCAGCAGCCCGGGACAGGGACCCCATGAGCAGTTCTTC
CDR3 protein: CASSPGQGPHEQFF

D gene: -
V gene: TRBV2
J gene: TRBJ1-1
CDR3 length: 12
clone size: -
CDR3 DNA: TGTGCCAGCAGTGAAACTAGTCTAGGGGCTTTCTTT
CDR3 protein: CASSETSLGAFF

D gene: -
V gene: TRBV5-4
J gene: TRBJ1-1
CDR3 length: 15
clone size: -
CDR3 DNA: TGTGCCAGCAGCTTGGAGGGGAGTCCCAACACTGAAGCTTTCTTT
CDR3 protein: CASSLEGSPNTEAFF

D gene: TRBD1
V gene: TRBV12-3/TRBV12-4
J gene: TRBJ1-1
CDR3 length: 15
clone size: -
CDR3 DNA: TGTGCCAGCAGTCCGACGGGACAGAGGAACACTGAAGCTTTCTTT
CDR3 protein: CASSPTGQRNTEAFF

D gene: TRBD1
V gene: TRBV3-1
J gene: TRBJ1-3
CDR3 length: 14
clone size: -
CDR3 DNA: TGTGCCAGCAGCAAGGACAGGGCTGGAAACACCATATATTTT
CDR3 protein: CASSKDRAGNTIYF

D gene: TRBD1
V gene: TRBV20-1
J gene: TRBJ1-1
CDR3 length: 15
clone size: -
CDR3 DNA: TGCAGTGCTAGAGATGGGACAGGGTTAAAAGCTGAAGCTTTCTTT
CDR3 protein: CSARDGTGLKAEAFF

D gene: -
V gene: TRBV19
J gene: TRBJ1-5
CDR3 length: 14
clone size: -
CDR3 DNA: TGTGCCAGTAGTAGACTGGGAACGAGCCAGCCCCAGCATTTT
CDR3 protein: CASSRLGTSQPQHF

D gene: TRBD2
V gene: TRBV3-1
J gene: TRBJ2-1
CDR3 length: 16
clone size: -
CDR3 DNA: TGTGCCAGCAGCCAAGACGCGGGAGGGCCCTACAATGAGCAGTTCTTC
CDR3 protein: CASSQDAGGPYNEQFF

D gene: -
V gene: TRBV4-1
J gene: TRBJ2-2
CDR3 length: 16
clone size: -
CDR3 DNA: TGCGCCAGCAGCCAGAGACCCAAACGGAGGGCCGGGGAGCTGTTTTTT
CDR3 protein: CASSQRPKRRAGELFF

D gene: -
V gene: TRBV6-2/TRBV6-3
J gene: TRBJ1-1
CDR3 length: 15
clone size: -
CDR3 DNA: TGTGCCAGCAGTGCACACCGGGACCCGAACACTGAAGCTTTCTTT
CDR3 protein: CASSAHRDPNTEAFF

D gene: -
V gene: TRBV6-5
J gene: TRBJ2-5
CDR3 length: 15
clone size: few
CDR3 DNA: TGTGCCAGCAGTTACCTCCGGGACGCCCAAGAGACCCAGTACTTC
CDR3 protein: CASSYLRDAQETQYF

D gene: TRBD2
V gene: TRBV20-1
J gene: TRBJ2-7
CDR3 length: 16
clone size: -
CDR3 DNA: TGCAGTGCTAGAGATGGGGGTAGGGAGGGCTCCTACGAGCAGTACTTC
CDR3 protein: CSARDGGREGSYEQYF

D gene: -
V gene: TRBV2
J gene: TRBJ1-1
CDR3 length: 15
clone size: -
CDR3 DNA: TGTGCCAGCAGGGCCCCGGTCGTAAGGAGCACTGAAGCTTTCTTT
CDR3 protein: CASRAPVVRSTEAFF

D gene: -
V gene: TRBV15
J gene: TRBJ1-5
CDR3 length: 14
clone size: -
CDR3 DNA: TGTGCCACCAGCACCTCACAGGGATACCAGCCCCAGCATTTT
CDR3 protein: CATSTSQGYQPQHF

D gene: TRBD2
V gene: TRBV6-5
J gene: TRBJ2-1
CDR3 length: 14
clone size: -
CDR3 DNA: TGTGCCAGCAGACGCGGTGGACTAGCGAACGAGCAGTTCTTC
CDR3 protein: CASRRGGLANEQFF

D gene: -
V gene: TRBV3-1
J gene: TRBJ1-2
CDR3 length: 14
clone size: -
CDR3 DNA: TGTGCCAGCAGCCAAGGGGCTAACGGCTATGGCTACACCTTC
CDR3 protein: CASSQGANGYGYTF

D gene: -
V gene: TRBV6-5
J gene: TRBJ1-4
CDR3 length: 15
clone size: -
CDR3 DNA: TGTGCCAGCCGACCCGGCGGGGGGTGGGGGGAAAAACTGTTTTTT
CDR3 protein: CASRPGGGWGEKLFF

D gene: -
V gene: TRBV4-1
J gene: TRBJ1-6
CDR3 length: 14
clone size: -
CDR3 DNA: TGCGCCAGCAGCCAGAGGGACGGGAATTCACCCCTCCACTTT
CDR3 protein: CASSQRDGNSPLHF

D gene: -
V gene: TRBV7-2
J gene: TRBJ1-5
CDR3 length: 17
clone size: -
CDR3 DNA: TGTGCCAGCAGCTTCTCCGGGACACCGGGGAGCAATCAGCCCCAGCATTTT
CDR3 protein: CASSFSGTPGSNQPQHF

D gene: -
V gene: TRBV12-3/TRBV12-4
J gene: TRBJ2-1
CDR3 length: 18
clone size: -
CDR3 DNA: TGTGCCAGCAGTTCCCGCTCGCCCGGGACCCCCTCGGGGAATGAGCAGTTCTTC
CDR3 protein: CASSSRSPGTPSGNEQFF

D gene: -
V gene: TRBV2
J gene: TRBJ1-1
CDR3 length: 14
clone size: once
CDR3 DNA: TGTGCCCGTGGCACAGGGCCCGAGGGGACTGAAGCTTTCTTT
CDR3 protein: CARGTGPEGTEAFF

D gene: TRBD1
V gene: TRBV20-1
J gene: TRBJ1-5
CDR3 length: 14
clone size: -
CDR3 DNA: TGCAGTGCTATGGACAGGGAGTTTCGGCAGCCCCAGCATTTT
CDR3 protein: CSAMDREFRQPQHF

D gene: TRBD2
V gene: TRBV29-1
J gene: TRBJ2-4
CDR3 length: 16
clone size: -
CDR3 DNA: TGCAGCGTTGCCCTTAGCGGGGCCATAGCCAAAAACATTCAGTACTTC
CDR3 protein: CSVALSGAIAKNIQYF

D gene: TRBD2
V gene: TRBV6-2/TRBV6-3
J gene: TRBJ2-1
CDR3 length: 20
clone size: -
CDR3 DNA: TGTGCCAGCAGTTACTATTTCCGAGGGACTAGCGGGAGGGATTACAATGAGCAGTTCTTC
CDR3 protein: CASSYYFRGTSGRDYNEQFF

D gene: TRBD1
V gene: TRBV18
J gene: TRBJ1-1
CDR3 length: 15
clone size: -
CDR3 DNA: TGTGCCAGCTCACCTGCCCGGACAGGGTCCACTGAAGCTTTCTTT
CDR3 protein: CASSPARTGSTEAFF

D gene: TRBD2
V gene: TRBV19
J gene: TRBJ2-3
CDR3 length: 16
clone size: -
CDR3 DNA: TGTGCCAGTACCAATACCGGGGAGGGCCCCGCAGATACGCAGTATTTT
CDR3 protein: CASTNTGEGPADTQYF

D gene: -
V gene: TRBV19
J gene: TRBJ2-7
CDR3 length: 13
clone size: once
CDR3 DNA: TGTGCCAGTAGTATGACTAGTTTCTACGAGCAGTACTTC
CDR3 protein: CASSMTSFYEQYF

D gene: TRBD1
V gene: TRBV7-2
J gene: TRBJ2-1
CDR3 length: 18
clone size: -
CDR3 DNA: TGTGCCAGCAGCCTCGGACAGGGGCGAGTCGGTTCCTTCAATGAGCAGTTCTTC
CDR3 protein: CASSLGQGRVGSFNEQFF

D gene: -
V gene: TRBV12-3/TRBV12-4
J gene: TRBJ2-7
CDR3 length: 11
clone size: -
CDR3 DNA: TGTGCCAGCAGTTTTTTTCGCGAGCAGTACTTC
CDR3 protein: CASSFFREQYF

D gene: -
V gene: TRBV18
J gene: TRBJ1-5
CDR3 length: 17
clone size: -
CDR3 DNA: TGTGCCAGCTCACCCTCCTCTCTGGGGGGTAGCAATCAGCCCCAGCATTTT
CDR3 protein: CASSPSSLGGSNQPQHF

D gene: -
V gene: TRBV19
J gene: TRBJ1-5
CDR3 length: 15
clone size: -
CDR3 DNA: TGTGCCAGTAGTATCATGGACAGTAGTTATCAGCCCCAGCATTTT
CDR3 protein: CASSIMDSSYQPQHF

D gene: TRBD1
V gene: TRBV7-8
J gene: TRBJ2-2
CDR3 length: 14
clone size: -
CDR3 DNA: TGTGCCAGCAGCCCTGACAGGGAACCCGGGGAGCTGTTTTTT
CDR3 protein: CASSPDREPGELFF

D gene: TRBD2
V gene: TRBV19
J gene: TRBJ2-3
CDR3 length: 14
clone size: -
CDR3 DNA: TGTGCCAGTAGTATCGGACTAGCAAGAGATACGCAGTATTTT
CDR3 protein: CASSIGLARDTQYF

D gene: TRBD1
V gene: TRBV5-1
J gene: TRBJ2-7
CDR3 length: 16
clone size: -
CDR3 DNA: TGCGCCAGCAGCTTGGCTAACAGGGGTGGGCCCTACGAGCAGTACTTC
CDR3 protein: CASSLANRGGPYEQYF

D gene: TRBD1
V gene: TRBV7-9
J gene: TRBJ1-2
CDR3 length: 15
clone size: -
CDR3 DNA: TGTGCCAGCAGCTCCACTGGGGACAGGGGTTATGGCTACACCTTC
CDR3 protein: CASSSTGDRGYGYTF

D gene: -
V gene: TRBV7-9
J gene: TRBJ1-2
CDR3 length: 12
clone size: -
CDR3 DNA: TGTGCCAGCAGCTTAGAGGGATATGGCTACACCTTC
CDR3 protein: CASSLEGYGYTF

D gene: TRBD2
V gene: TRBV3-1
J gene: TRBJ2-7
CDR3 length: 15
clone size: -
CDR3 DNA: TGTGCCAGCAGCCAATCAGCGGGAGGGTATTGGGAGCAGTACTTC
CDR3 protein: CASSQSAGGYWEQYF

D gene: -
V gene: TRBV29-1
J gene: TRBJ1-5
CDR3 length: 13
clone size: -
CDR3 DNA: TGCAGCGTTGGGGCGGGCGGCAATCAGCCCCAGCATTTT
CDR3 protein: CSVGAGGNQPQHF

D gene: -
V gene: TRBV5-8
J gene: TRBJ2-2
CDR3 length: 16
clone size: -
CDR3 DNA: TGTGCCAGCAGCTCTTACCAGGGAGTCGGGGCCGGGGAGCTGTTTTTT
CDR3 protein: CASSSYQGVGAGELFF

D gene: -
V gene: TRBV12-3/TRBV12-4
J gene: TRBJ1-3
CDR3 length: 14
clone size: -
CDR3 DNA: TGTGCCAGCAGTCGACGGGGAGGGTTCGACACCATATATTTT
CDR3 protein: CASSRRGGFDTIYF

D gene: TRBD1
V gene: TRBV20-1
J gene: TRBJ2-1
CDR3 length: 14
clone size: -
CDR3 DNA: TGCAGTGCTATGGGACAGGGGGTGTACAATGAGCAGTTCTTC
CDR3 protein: CSAMGQGVYNEQFF

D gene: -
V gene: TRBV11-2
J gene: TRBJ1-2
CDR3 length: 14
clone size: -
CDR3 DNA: TGTGCCAGCAGCTTAGGAACTACTAACTATGGCTACACCTTC
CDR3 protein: CASSLGTTNYGYTF

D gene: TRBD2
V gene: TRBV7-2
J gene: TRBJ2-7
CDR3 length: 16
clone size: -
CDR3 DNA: TGTGCCAGCAGCCCGGGGGGTTTAGCGGGGGCCTGGGAGCAGTACTTC
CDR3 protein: CASSPGGLAGAWEQYF

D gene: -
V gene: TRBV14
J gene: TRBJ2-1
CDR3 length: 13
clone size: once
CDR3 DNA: TGTGCCAGCAGCCCCAGCGCCGGGACTTCGACGTTCTTC
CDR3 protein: CASSPSAGTSTFF

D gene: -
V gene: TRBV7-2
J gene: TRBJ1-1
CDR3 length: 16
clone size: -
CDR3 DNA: TGTGCCAGCAGCTCAGCAGGTGTCGGGCGGAATACTGAAGCTTTCTTT
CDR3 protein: CASSSAGVGRNTEAFF

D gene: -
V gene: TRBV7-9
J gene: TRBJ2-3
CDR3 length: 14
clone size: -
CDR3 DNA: TGTGCCAGCAGCTTTACAGGGCGGGCAGATACGCAGTATTTT
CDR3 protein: CASSFTGRADTQYF

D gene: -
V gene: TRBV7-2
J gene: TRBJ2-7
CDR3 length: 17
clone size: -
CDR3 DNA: TGTGCCAGCAGCCCAGCCTGGACCGGGGTGAGGCCCTACGAGCAGTACTTC
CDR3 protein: CASSPAWTGVRPYEQYF

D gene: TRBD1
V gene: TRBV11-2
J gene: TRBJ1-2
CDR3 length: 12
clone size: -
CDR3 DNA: TGTGCCAGCAGCCGACAGGGCTACGGCTACACCTTC
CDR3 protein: CASSRQGYGYTF

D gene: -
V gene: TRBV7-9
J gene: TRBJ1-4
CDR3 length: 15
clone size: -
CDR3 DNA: TGTGCCAGCAGCTTAAGCTCGTTGAAGGATGAAAAACTGTTTTTT
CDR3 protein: CASSLSSLKDEKLFF

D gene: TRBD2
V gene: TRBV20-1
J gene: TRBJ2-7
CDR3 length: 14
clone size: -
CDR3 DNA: TGCAGTGCCGTAGACCTAGCGGGCCGCCTGGAGCAGTACTTC
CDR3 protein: CSAVDLAGRLEQYF

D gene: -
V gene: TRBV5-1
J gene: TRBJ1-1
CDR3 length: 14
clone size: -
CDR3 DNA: TGCGCCAGCAGACTGGGGCAGGGGAACACTGAAGCTTTCTTT
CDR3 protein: CASRLGQGNTEAFF